One T cell receptor (beta chain) is described in this entry. As yet, its antigen is unknown. These data come from a study of T cells after yellow fever vaccination. Study observations and caveats: Weaker, the secondary response peaked sooner, at day 5 versus 15.

The CDR3 extends over 15 amino acids. CDR1 is LNHDA, CDR2 SQIVND, per germline (reference sequence). Trimming removed 5 bases from V and 5 bases from J, with 16 bases in between. For TCR, cDNA came from 5'RACE template switching, which added a universal primer site and UMIs. In TCRdb, the 5' RACE reads were re-called with MiXCR into one record per CDR3 protein. Counted here are a few hundred thousand distinct CDR3 sequences, 6.8% occurring once; the ten biggest clones make up roughly a sixth. The chain uses TRBV19 and TRBJ1-5, with D perhaps matching TRBD1 (6 bases). This receptor was obtained from a man between 18 and 29 years old who received the YFV17D yellow fever vaccine. The specimen comprised PBMCs, sampled approximately 47 days after the first yellow fever vaccination. The CDR3 spells CASSPFGQRDQPQHF. The CDR3 DNA is TGTGCCAGTAGTCCCTTCGGACAGAGGGATCAGCCCCAGCATTTT.